The 27 T cell receptor beta chains presented below share a single source sample, sequenced in a study of blood T cell repertoires in COVID-19 (dated by TCRdb to about 2020). Preparation of the library involved the immunoSEQ multiplex PCR assay. TCRdb stores this immuneACCESS table with in-frame sequences only. Part of the clones is absent; in the studies checked, under half of the shortfall reflects unresolved V genes, and no reason is known for the rest. Within this sample are about 200,000 clones, with around 88% of them counted one time only. The top ten constitute around 1.4% of the sample. Sequenced sample: peripheral blood. Receptor source: a man between 18 and 35 years old with active or convalescent COVID-19.

The count of this clone is one. The chain employs TRBV5-1 and TRBJ2-3, with a tentative D call TRBD1 (5 bases). The CDR3 totals 14 residues. With 2 bases removed from V and 2 bases from J, the gap between germline ends came to 9 bases. The V gene's germline CDR1 is SGHRS and CDR2 YFSETQ. CDR3 nucleotides: TGCGCCAGCAGCTTTAAGGGGTACACAGATACGCAGTATTTT. Translating it yields CASSFKGYTDTQYF.

J is TRBJ2-7 and V is TRBV12-5; D unclear. V was shortened by 2 bases and J by 2 bases, with 7 bases between the two germline ends. The CDR3 consists of 13 residues. Germline V CDR1 and CDR2: LGHNT, FRNRAP. The CDR3 reads CASGLRRTYEQYF. CDR3 bases: TGTGCTAGTGGTTTGCGCAGGACCTACGAGCAGTACTTC.

The rearrangement joins TRBV5-4 to TRBJ1-6, with D perhaps matching TRBD1 (6 bases). The ends were cut back, 3 bases at V and 7 bases at J, with 17 bases in the middle. This CDR3 has 16 residues. Germline assignment: CDR1 SGHNT and CDR2 YYREEE (reference sequence). The CDR3 coding sequence is TGTGCCAGCAGCTCGACTCCTACAGGGTCCAATTCACCCCTCCACTTT. This translates into CASSSTPTGSNSPLHF.

V gene TRBV6-5 combines with J gene TRBJ1-5, with 8 bases that match TRBD1. V shed 9 bases and J 7 bases; nucleotides not matched to a gene: 8. This CDR3 is 13 amino acids long. Germline loops: CDR1 MNHEY, CDR2 SVGAGI. The CDR3 protein is CASKPGQGQPQHF. CDR3 bases: TGTGCCAGTAAACCAGGACAGGGCCAGCCCCAGCATTTT.

The chain is built from TRBV18 and TRBJ2-5; 9 positions agree with TRBD2. The CDR3 covers 14 residues. Losses at the gene ends were 3 bases for V and 4 bases for J; bases not matched to a gene: 3. Germline lookup yields CDR1 KGHSH and CDR2 LQKENI. CDR3 bases: TGTGCCAGCTCACCCGCGGGACTAGCAGAGACCCAGTACTTC. Amino acid sequence: CASSPAGLAETQYF.

Only one count was recorded for this clone. The chain carries TRBV19 and TRBJ2-7; maybe TRBD1 (6 bases). This CDR3 region has 14 residues. The germline CDR1 and CDR2 sequences are LNHDA and SQIVND (reference sequence). Trimming took 6 bases from V and 0 from J, leaving 12 bases between them. CDR3 sequence (DNA): TGTGCCAGTAGCTTCGACAGGAGCTCCTACGAGCAGTACTTC. Residues: CASSFDRSSYEQYF.

This chain joins TRBV7-2 and TRBJ2-1; 8 bases line up with TRBD1. With V trimmed by 1 base and J by 8 bases, 10 bases remained unmatched. Germline V gives CDR1 SGHTA, CDR2 FQGNSA. There are 16 residues in the CDR3. The chain's CDR3 is CASSLVFDRGGDEQFF. The CDR3 DNA reads TGTGCCAGCAGCTTAGTTTTCGACAGGGGAGGCGATGAGCAGTTCTTC.

The chain carries TRBV18 and TRBJ1-2; D ambiguous. Trimming removed 3 bases at V and 3 bases at J, with 20 bases between. The CDR3 contains 17 residues. The germline V gene encodes CDR1 KGHSH and CDR2 LQKENI. The CDR3 DNA reads as TGTGCCAGCTCACCGGCATTGAGCGGAAAAGGTGACTATGGCTACACCTTC. This gives the protein CASSPALSGKGDYGYTF.

The V gene is TRBV7-6, the J gene TRBJ2-3; the match to TRBD2 covers 8 bases. Germline V CDR1 and CDR2: SGHVS, FNYEAQ. This CDR3 spans 16 amino acids. V lost 2 bases and J lost 2; bases outside the gene matches: 6. The CDR3 region is CASSLLLADNTDTQYF. CDR3 in DNA: TGTGCCAGCAGCTTATTACTAGCGGATAACACAGATACGCAGTATTTT.

This chain links TRBV6-2 or TRBV6-3 with TRBJ1-1; tentative D call: TRBD1 (6 bases). CDR3 length: 15 amino acids. The germline gives CDR1 MNHEY, CDR2 SVGEGT. The ends were cut back, 6 bases at V and 5 bases at J, with 19 bases in the middle. CDR3 region: CASSHSDRFLTEAFF. CDR3 in DNA: TGTGCCAGCAGCCACTCCGACAGGTTCTTAACTGAAGCTTTCTTT.

The V and J genes are TRBV11-1 and TRBJ2-4; D gene ambiguous. V lost 1 base and J lost 0, with 7 bases in between. Germline V CDR1 and CDR2: SGHAT, FQDESV (reference sequence). The CDR3 loop spans 15 amino acids. The DNA of the CDR3 is TGTGCCAGCAGCTTAGGAGACTTAGCCAAAAACATTCAGTACTTC. Its translation is CASSLGDLAKNIQYF.

This sequence joins TRBV12-3 or TRBV12-4 and TRBJ2-7; D perhaps matches TRBD1 (5 bases). The CDR3 consists of 12 residues. Trimming took 6 bases from V and 3 from J, leaving 9 bases between them. CDR3 sequence: CASSRAGYEQYF. CDR3 DNA sequence: TGTGCCAGCAGCAGGGCAGGCTACGAGCAGTACTTC.

The CDR3 region is CASSSPHGSLFHEQFF. CDR3 nucleotide sequence: TGTGCCAGCAGCTCCCCGCACGGGAGCCTTTTCCATGAGCAGTTCTTC. The J gene is TRBJ2-1, the V gene TRBV7-2; D perhaps matches TRBD2 (6 bases). The CDR3 runs to 16 residues. V lost 4 bases and J lost 8, with 21 bases in between. CDR1 is SGHTA, CDR2 FQGNSA, per germline.

In its sample, this clone was seen once. This chain links TRBV2 with TRBJ2-5; weak D call: TRBD2 (5 bases). CDR1 SNHLY and CDR2 FYNNEI come from the germline V gene. The CDR3 covers 14 residues. The germline V and J ends were trimmed by 5 bases and 2 bases, with 12 bases remaining between them. DNA of the CDR3: TGTGCCAGCAGTATATTAGCGTCGCAAGAGACCCAGTACTTC. Protein product: CASSILASQETQYF. Drawing the rest from reference TRBV2 and TRBJ2-5, the complete variable domain is EPEVTQTPSHQVTQMGQEVILRCVPISNHLYFYWYRQILGQKVEFLVSFYNNEISEKSEIFDDQFSVERPDGSNFTLKIRSTKLEDSAMYFCASSILASQETQYFGPGTRLLVL.

A single count supports this clone. This chain connects TRBV4-1 to TRBJ2-1, with D perhaps matching TRBD2 (6 bases). V dropped 0 bases and J dropped 5 bases, with 8 bases sitting between them. Germline lookup yields CDR1 MGHRA and CDR2 YSYEKL. The CDR3 extends over 14 amino acids. The chain's CDR3 is CASSQDWGDNEQFF. DNA of the CDR3: TGCGCCAGCAGCCAAGATTGGGGGGACAATGAGCAGTTCTTC.

This chain uses TRBV3-1 (or the pseudogene TRBV3-2) with TRBJ2-2; D is unresolved. CDR1 and CDR2 (germline): LGHDT, YNNKEL (reference sequence). The CDR3 extends over 11 amino acids. V lost 6 bases and J 5 bases, leaving 4 bases between the germline ends. The CDR3 sequence is CASRQTGELFF. The CDR3 coding sequence is TGTGCCAGCAGACAGACCGGGGAGCTGTTTTTT.

The genes are TRBV6-2 or TRBV6-3 and TRBJ2-7; 9 bases match TRBD2. V shed 7 bases, J shed 0 bases, and the junction held 13 bases outside the gene matches. The CDR3 is 17 residues long. Germline V gene sequence: CDR1 MNHEY, CDR2 SVGEGT. The CDR3 spells CASTPRPLAGYSYEQYF. CDR3 sequence (DNA): TGTGCCAGCACCCCCCGGCCGCTAGCGGGGTACTCCTACGAGCAGTACTTC.

V is TRBV15 and J is TRBJ2-3; D unclear. V was shortened by 0 bases and J by 6 bases, with 7 bases between the two germline ends. The CDR3 contains 13 residues. The germline CDR1 and CDR2 sequences are LNHNV and YYDKDF (reference sequence). CDR3 sequence: CATSRDIQDTQYF. CDR3 nucleotides: TGTGCCACCAGCAGAGATATACAGGATACGCAGTATTTT.

This chain links TRBV24-1 with TRBJ2-3; 11 nucleotides agree with TRBD1. Unmatched junction bases numbered 5, after V lost 3 bases and J lost 4 bases. In germline, CDR1 is KGHDR, CDR2 SFDVKD. This CDR3 is built from 16 residues. This CDR3 is CATSDEWTGGPDTQYF. The CDR3 nucleotides read TGTGCCACCAGTGATGAATGGACAGGGGGCCCAGATACGCAGTATTTT.

V and J are TRBV12-3 or TRBV12-4 and TRBJ2-1; no definite D call. The CDR3 covers 11 residues. Trimming cost V 6 bases and J 9 bases, with 9 bases left between them. CDR3 sequence: CASSLGAEQFF. The CDR3 coding sequence is TGTGCCAGCAGCCTAGGTGCTGAGCAGTTCTTC.

J is TRBJ2-1 and V is TRBV13; a weak D match, TRBD1 (6 bases). The CDR3 consists of 14 residues. Germline V gene lookup returns CDR1 PRHDT and CDR2 FYEKMQ (reference sequence). The V gene lost 1 base and the J gene lost 7 bases, with 11 bases spanning the gap. For the CDR3, the DNA is TGTGCCAGCAGCTTAGACCCAGGGGATAATGAGCAGTTCTTC. It encodes CASSLDPGDNEQFF.

This chain joins TRBV5-4 and TRBJ1-4; D uncertain. Germline values: CDR1 SGHNT, CDR2 YYREEE (reference sequence). The CDR3 loop spans 13 amino acids. Trimming removed 5 bases from V and 5 bases from J, with 10 bases in between. In nucleotides, the CDR3 is TGTGCCAGCAGGGGAGGGCGAAATGAAAAACTGTTTTTT. Residues: CASRGGRNEKLFF.

This clone was detected a few times. The chain has TRBV2 and TRBJ1-6; weak D call: TRBD1 (6 bases). The CDR3 loop spans 14 amino acids. V was trimmed by 5 bases and J by 9 bases, leaving 14 bases between them. CDR1 SNHLY and CDR2 FYNNEI come from the germline V gene. CDR3 amino acids: CASSRQAQGSPLHF. As DNA, the CDR3 is TGTGCCAGCAGTCGACAGGCTCAAGGTTCACCCCTCCACTTT.

This clone was observed once. The chain carries TRBV5-1 and TRBJ2-6; weak D call: TRBD1 (6 bases). CDR1 and CDR2 (germline): SGHRS, YFSETQ. This CDR3 has 17 residues. V lost 0 bases and J lost 0, with 10 bases in between. For the CDR3, the DNA is TGCGCCAGCAGCTTGGTAACAGGGAGCTCTGGGGCCAACGTCCTGACTTTC. It is translated as CASSLVTGSSGANVLTF.

The V gene is TRBV11-2, the J gene TRBJ2-1; 10 bases align to TRBD2. Unmatched junction bases numbered 12, after V lost 1 base and J lost 9 bases. CDR3 length: 17 amino acids. Germline lookup yields CDR1 SGHAT and CDR2 FQNNGV. CDR3 in amino acids: CASSLGWTSGRGFEQFF. The CDR3, as DNA: TGTGCCAGCAGCTTAGGGTGGACTAGCGGAAGAGGGTTTGAGCAGTTCTTC.

The chain has TRBV7-9 and TRBJ1-1; 7 bases line up with TRBD1. V lost 5 bases and J lost 0; bases outside the gene matches: 3. This CDR3 region has 14 residues. Germline V CDR1 and CDR2: SEHNR, FQNEAQ (reference sequence). The CDR3 loop is CASSQQGMNTEAFF. The DNA of the CDR3 is TGTGCCAGCAGCCAACAGGGGATGAACACTGAAGCTTTCTTT.

This clone has more than one count but fewer than ten. The genes are TRBV25-1 and TRBJ1-1; D is unclear. V lost 8 bases and J lost 3, with 19 bases in between. Germline assignment: CDR1 MGHDK and CDR2 SYGVNS. The CDR3 has 15 residues. For the CDR3, the DNA is TGTGCCAGCCGACAAATCGGCATTTTGGACACTGAAGCTTTCTTT. Amino acids: CASRQIGILDTEAFF.